This T cell receptor (beta chain) stems from a study of blood T cell repertoires in COVID-19. On the study more broadly: PBMCs, B-cell-depleted T cells, or T cells provided the cDNA or gDNA that made up the material.

The repertoire was sequenced with immunoSEQ multiplex PCR; TCRdb's copy has only in-frame clones and lacks some. The top ten clones hold 3.5% to 5.5% of a sample with around 260,000 clones, 80% to 90% of them seen once. The CDR3 sequence is 15 residues long. The germline gives CDR1 MGHRA, CDR2 YSYEKL. V was trimmed by 4 bases and J by 4 bases, leaving 17 bases between them. Participants, 18 to 89 years old, spanned 24 US areas. The TCR originated in a woman in her twenties or thirties who had recovered from COVID-19. V and J are TRBV4-1 and TRBJ2-7, with D maybe TRBD2 (5 bases). The sequencing sample was made of PBMCs or T cells enriched from blood (not recorded which). The CDR3 nucleotides read TGCGCCAGCAGCCGGGAGTGGGTTAAGAGGTACGAGCAGTACTTC. Protein product: CASSREWVKRYEQYF.